The 9 T cell receptor beta chains below come from one sample, sequenced in a study of T cell repertoires in cytomegalovirus infection. What these receptors recognize is not known. TCRdb re-called the reads through MiXCR, storing one row per CDR3 protein. Altogether approximately 300,000 distinct CDR3 sequences are present, more than 20% being singletons, with the ten largest covering about an eighth. Sequenced material: cultured PBMCs, taken from culture after CMV antigen stimulation. The receptor set was obtained from a human donor in good health (CMV status not recorded). Some clones in this sample may be carry-over from other donors' samples.

The rearrangement joins TRBV12-3 or TRBV12-4 to TRBJ1-1, with D possibly being TRBD1 (5 bases). The CDR3 loop spans 14 amino acids. The V and J ends lost 6 bases and 1 base respectively, with 12 bases between them. The CDR3 sequence: CASSKQEENTEAFF. In DNA form, the CDR3 reads TGTGCCAGCAGCAAACAGGAGGAGAACACTGAAGCTTTCTTT.

This rearrangement joins TRBV27 to TRBJ2-1; 10 nucleotides match TRBD2. Per germline, CDR1 MNHEY and CDR2 SMNVEV (reference sequence). J was trimmed by 8 bases and V by 1 base; bases with no gene match: 8. The CDR3 runs 16 residues. DNA for the CDR3: TGTGCCAGCAGTTTATATCCTAGCGGGAGATGGGATGAGCAGTTCTTC. Translated, it gives CASSLYPSGRWDEQFF.

V and J are TRBV12-3 or TRBV12-4 and TRBJ2-5, with 8 bases matching TRBD1. The J segment lost 5 bases and the V segment lost 3 bases, leaving 8 bases of the junction unmatched. This CDR3 comprises 15 residues. CDR3 in amino acids: CASSFQGAAWETQYF. Written as DNA, the CDR3 is TGTGCCAGCAGTTTTCAGGGGGCTGCATGGGAGACCCAGTACTTC.

This clonotype was observed a handful of times. The chain couples TRBV2 to TRBJ2-1, with 10 bases lining up with TRBD2. CDR3 length: 16 amino acids. With V trimmed by 1 base and J by 7 bases, 7 bases remained unmatched. Germline CDR1 is SNHLY and CDR2 is FYNNEI. This chain's CDR3 is CASSEVASGSSNEQFF. The CDR3 DNA reads as TGTGCCAGCAGTGAAGTCGCTAGCGGGAGTTCTAATGAGCAGTTCTTC.

This chain links TRBV20-1 with TRBJ2-4; TRBD2 matches at 7 bases. Per germline, CDR1 DFQATT and CDR2 SNEGSKA (reference sequence). The CDR3 consists of 13 residues. V lost 3 bases, J lost 1 base, and 0 bases stayed unmatched. CDR3 bases: TGCAGTGCTAGCGGGAGGGCCAAAAACATTCAGTACTTC. Residues: CSASGRAKNIQYF.

The chain is built from TRBV4-1 and TRBJ1-5; D gene unclear. Trimming pared 1 base from V and 0 bases from J, leaving 7 bases between. This CDR3 comprises 15 residues. Looked up from germline, CDR1 is MGHRA and CDR2 is YSYEKL. DNA for the CDR3: TGCGCCAGCAGCCAAGGGGGATATAGCAATCAGCCCCAGCATTTT. Translation: CASSQGGYSNQPQHF.

At least ten counts were recorded for this clonotype. This chain uses TRBV7-2 with TRBJ1-1; D might be TRBD1 (5 bases). The CDR3 loop spans 20 amino acids. Trimming removed 0 bases from V and 0 bases from J, with 23 bases in between. Germline loops: CDR1 SGHTA, CDR2 FQGNSA. CDR3 in DNA: TGTGCCAGCAGCTTAGCGGCAGAGGCCCTCGGGCGGGACGTGAACACTGAAGCTTTCTTT. This translates into CASSLAAEALGRDVNTEAFF.

This clonotype has a count of ten or more. The rearrangement joins TRBV28 to TRBJ1-2; no definite D call. The CDR3 has 12 residues. CDR1 MDHEN and CDR2 SYDVKM come from the germline V gene. The V end was cut by 3 bases, the J end by 2 bases, with 4 bases between. The CDR3 protein is CASSLRNYGYTF. The CDR3 DNA sequence: TGTGCCAGCAGTTTGAGAAACTATGGCTACACCTTC.

This clonotype was picked up many times. The chain uses TRBV12-3 or TRBV12-4 and TRBJ2-3; 7 bases are shared with TRBD2. Unmatched junction bases numbered 4, after V lost 3 bases and J lost 4 bases. This CDR3 has 14 residues. DNA of the CDR3: TGTGCCAGCAGTTTGGGGGGAGGGCCAGATACGCAGTATTTT. Protein: CASSLGGGPDTQYF.